This T cell receptor beta chain was recorded in a study of vaccination and CD4 T cells after COVID-19. Turning to the study itself: At a median approximately 71 days (range 14 to 241) after dose two, post-vaccine samples were obtained. In culture, cells were exposed to overlapping spike peptides from SARS-CoV-2, HCoV-NL63, HCoV-OC43 and HCoV-229E.

An Oncomine TCR Beta short-read assay was used to sequence the DNA from cultured CD4+ T cells. MiXCR, applied by TCRdb to the PCR reads, yields one record per CDR3 protein. Here the sample spans 7,000 to 9,500 distinct CDR3 sequences, around 57% being singletons. The treatment is: roughly 11-day PBMC culture with coronavirus spike peptide pools or control peptides (ViraFEST assay). Worth noting for this clonotype: Antigen unknown.

The TCR was taken from a human donor who had recovered from COVID-19. The specimen was CD4+ T cells from blood, cultured in vitro.

Written as DNA, the CDR3 is TGTGCCACCAGTGATTTCTTAGAGACCCAGTACTTC. This sequence encodes CATSDFLETQYF. The V and J genes are TRBV24-1 and TRBJ2-5; D remains unclear. The CDR3 is made up of 12 amino acids. Germline CDR1 and CDR2: KGHDR and SFDVKD. The V gene lost 1 base and the J gene lost 4 bases, with 3 bases spanning the gap.